This TCR beta chain was observed in a study of siplizumab effects on memory and regulatory T cells. Germline assignment: CDR1 MNHNS and CDR2 SASEGT. CDR3 length equals 16 residues. After removal of 1 base from V and 9 bases from J, the junction contained 10 bases not matched to a gene. Study observations and caveats: Alloreactive sequences tracing back to unstimulated CD4+ memory cells fell significantly with siplizumab. Sequences below about 10^-5 frequency were poorly captured, and few alloreactive clones mapped to unstimulated subsets. Naive or memory phenotype assignment was not possible for roughly 80-97% of proliferating CD4+ or CD8+ clones. With siplizumab, mappable alloreactive CD4+ clones averaged roughly 64% Treg-derived, versus more than 25% in controls.

The data were produced by immunoSEQ multiplex PCR, yet TCRdb's version contains in-frame clones alone and is incomplete. Of about 91,000 clones in the sample, over 85% were seen once. A word on this clone: Its antigen is still unknown.

V usage is TRBV6-1 and J usage is TRBJ2-1, with 9 bases fitting TRBD2. The sequenced material came from CD8+ T cells sorted from blood. The receptor was derived from a human donor in good health. CDR3 protein: CASSEDRASGAGEQFF. In DNA form, the CDR3 reads TGTGCCAGCAGTGAAGATAGGGCTAGCGGGGCGGGTGAGCAGTTCTTC.